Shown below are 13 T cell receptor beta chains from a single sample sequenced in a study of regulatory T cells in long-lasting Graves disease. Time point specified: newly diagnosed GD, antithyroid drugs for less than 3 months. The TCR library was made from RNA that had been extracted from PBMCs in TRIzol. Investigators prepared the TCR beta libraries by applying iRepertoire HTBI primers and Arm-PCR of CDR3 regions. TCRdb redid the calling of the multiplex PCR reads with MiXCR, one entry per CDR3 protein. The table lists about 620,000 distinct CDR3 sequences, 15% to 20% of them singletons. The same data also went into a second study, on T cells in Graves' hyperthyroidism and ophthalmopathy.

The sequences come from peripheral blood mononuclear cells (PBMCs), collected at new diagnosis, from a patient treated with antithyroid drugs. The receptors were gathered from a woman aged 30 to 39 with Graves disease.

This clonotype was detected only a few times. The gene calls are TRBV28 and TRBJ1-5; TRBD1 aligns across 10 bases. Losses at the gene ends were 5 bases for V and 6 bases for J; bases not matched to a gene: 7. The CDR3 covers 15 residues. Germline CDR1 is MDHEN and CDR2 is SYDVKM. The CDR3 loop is CASSPAGQGTQPQHF. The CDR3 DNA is TGTGCCAGCAGTCCCGCGGGACAGGGGACTCAGCCCCAGCATTTT.

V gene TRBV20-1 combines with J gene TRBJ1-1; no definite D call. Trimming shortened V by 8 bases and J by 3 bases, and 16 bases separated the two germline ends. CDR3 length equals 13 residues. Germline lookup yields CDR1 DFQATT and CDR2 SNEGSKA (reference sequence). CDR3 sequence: CSPLAGFDTEAFF. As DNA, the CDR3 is TGCAGTCCCCTTGCGGGTTTTGACACTGAAGCTTTCTTT.

This CDR3 is CASSPTRTGEFPEQYF. The DNA of the CDR3 is TGTGCCAGCAGCCCAACTCGGACAGGGGAATTCCCCGAGCAGTACTTC. V and J are TRBV5-6 and TRBJ2-7; 9 nucleotides match TRBD1. Germline V gene lookup returns CDR1 SGHDT and CDR2 YYEEEE. After removal of 4 bases from V and 6 bases from J, the junction contained 14 bases not matched to a gene. CDR3 length equals 16 residues.

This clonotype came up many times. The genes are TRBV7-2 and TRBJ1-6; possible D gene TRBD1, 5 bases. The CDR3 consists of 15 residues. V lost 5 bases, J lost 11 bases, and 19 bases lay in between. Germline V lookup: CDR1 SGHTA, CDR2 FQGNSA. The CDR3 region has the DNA TGTGCCAGCAGCCCCCTCGGACACCCAGAAGCACCCCTCCACTTT. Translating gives CASSPLGHPEAPLHF.

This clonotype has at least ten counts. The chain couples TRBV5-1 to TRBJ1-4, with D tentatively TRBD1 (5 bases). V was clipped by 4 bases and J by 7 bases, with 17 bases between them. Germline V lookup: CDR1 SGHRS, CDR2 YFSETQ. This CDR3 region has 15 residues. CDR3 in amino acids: CASSGTVEAGEKLFF. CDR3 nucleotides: TGCGCCAGCAGCGGGACCGTTGAAGCAGGTGAAAAACTGTTTTTT.

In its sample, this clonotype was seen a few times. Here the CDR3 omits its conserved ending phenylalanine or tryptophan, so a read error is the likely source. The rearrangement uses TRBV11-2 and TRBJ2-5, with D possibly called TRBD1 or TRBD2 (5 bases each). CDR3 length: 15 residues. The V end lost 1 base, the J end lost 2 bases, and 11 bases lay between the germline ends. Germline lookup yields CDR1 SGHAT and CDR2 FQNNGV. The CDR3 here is CASSLAGREQETQYL. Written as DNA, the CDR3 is TGTGCCAGCAGCTTAGCTGGCAGGGAGCAAGAGACCCAGTACCTC.

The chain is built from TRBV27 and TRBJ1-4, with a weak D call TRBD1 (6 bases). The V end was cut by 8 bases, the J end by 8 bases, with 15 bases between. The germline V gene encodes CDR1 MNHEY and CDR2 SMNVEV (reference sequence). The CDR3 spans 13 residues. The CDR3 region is CASEKGEREKLFF. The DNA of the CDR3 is TGTGCCAGCGAGAAGGGGGAACGGGAAAAACTGTTTTTT.

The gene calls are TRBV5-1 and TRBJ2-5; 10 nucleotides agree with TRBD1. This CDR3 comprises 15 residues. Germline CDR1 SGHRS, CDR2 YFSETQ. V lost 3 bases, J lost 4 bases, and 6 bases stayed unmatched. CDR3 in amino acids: CASSSGTGALETQYF. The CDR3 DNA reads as TGCGCCAGCAGCTCCGGGACAGGGGCGTTAGAGACCCAGTACTTC. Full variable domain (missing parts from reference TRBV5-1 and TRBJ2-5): KAGVTQTPRYLIKTRGQQVTLSCSPISGHRSVSWYQQTPGQGLQFLFEYFSETQRNKGNFPGRFSGRQFSNSRSEMNVSTLELGDSALYLCASSSGTGALETQYFGPGTRLLVL.

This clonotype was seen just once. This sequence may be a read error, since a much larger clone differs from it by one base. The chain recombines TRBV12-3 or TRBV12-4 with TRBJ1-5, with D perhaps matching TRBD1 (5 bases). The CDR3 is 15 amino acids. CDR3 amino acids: CTSSPDSPSNQPQHF. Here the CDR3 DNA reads TGTACCAGCAGTCCTGACAGTCCTTCTAATCAGCCCCAGCATTTT.

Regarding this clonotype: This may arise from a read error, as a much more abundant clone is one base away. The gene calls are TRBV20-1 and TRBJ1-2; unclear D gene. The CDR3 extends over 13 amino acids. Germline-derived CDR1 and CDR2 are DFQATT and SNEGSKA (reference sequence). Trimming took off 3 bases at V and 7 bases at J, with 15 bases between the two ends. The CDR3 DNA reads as TGCAGTGCTAGTTGGGGAGTCGGCTTTGGCTACACCTTC. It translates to CSASWGVGFGYTF.

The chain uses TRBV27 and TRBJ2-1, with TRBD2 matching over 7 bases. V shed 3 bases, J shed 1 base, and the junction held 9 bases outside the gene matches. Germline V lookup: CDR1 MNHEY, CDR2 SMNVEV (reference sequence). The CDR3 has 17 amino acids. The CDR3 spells CASSFQSGGSSYNEQFF. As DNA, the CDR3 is TGTGCCAGCAGTTTCCAGAGTGGCGGGAGTTCCTACAATGAGCAGTTCTTC.

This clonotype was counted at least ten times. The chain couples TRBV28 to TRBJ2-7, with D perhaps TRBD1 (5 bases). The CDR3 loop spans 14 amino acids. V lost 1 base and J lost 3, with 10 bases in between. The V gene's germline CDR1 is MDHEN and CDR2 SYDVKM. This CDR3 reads CASSLYRQRYEQYF. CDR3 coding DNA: TGTGCCAGCAGTTTATACAGGCAACGCTACGAGCAGTACTTC.

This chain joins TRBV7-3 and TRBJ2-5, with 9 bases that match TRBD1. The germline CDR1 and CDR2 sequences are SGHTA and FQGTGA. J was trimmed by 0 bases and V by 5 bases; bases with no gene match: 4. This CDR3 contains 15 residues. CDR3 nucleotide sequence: TGTGCCAGCAGCACCGGGACAGGGTACCAAGAGACCCAGTACTTC. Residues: CASSTGTGYQETQYF.